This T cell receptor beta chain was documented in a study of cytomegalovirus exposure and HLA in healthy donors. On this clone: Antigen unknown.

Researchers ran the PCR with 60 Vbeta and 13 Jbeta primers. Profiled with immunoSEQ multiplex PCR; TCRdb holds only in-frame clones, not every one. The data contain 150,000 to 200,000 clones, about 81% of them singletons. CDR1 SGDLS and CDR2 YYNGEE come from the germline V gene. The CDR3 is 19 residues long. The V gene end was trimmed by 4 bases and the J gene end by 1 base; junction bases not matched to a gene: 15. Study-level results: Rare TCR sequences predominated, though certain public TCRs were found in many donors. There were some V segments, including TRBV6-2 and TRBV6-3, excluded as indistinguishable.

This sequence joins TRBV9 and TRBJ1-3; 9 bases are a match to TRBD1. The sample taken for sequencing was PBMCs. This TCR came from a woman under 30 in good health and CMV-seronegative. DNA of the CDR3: TGTGCCAGCAGCCCGAGGGGGACAGGGTCTCTTGATTCTGGAAACACCATATATTTT. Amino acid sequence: CASSPRGTGSLDSGNTIYF.